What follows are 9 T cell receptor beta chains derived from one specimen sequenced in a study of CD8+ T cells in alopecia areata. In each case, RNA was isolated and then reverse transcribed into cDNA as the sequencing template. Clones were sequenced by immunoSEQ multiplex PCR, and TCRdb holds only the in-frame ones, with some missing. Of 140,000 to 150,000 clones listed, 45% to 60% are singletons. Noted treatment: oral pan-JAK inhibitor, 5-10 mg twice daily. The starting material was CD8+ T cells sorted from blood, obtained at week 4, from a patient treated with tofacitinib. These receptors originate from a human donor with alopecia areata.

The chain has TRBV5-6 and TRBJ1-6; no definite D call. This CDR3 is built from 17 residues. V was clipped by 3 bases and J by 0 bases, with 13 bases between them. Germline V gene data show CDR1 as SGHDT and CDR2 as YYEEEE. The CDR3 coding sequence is TGTGCCAGCAGCTACTCACAGCACAGCTCCTATAATTCACCCCTCCACTTT. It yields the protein CASSYSQHSSYNSPLHF. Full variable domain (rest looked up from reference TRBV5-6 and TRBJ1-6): DAGVTQSPTHLIKTRGQQVTLRCSPKSGHDTVSWYQQALGQGPQFIFQYYEEEERQRGNFPDRFSGHQFPNYSSELNVNALLLGDSALYLCASSYSQHSSYNSPLHFGNGTRLTVT.

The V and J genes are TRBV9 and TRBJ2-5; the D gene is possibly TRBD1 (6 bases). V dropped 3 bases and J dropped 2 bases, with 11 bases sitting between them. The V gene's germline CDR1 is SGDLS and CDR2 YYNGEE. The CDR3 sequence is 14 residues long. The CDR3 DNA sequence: TGTGCCAGCAGCGCAGGGGACAATCAAGAGACCCAGTACTTC. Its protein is CASSAGDNQETQYF.

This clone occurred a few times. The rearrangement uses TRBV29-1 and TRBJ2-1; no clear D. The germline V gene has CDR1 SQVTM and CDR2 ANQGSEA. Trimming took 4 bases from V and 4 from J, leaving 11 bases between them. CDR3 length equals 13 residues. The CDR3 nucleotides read TGCAGCGTTGTGAGCGTGGGTTACAATGAGCAGTTCTTC. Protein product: CSVVSVGYNEQFF.

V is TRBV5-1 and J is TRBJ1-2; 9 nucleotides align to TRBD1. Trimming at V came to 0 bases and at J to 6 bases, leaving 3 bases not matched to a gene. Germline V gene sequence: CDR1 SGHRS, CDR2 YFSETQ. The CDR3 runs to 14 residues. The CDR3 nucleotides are TGCGCCAGCAGCTTGGCGGGACAGGGTGATGGCTACACCTTC. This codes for CASSLAGQGDGYTF.

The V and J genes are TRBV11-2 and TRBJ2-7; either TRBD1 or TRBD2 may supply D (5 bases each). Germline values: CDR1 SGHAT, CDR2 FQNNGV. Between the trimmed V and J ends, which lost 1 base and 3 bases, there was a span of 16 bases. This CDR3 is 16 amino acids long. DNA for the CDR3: TGTGCCAGCAGCTTAGGTGCTCTAGGGACCTTCTACGAGCAGTACTTC. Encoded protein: CASSLGALGTFYEQYF. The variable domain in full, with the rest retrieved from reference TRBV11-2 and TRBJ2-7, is EAGVAQSPRYKIIEKRQSVAFWCNPISGHATLYWYQQILGQGPKLLIQFQNNGVVDDSQLPKDRFSAERLKGVDSTLKIQPAKLEDSAVYLCASSLGALGTFYEQYFGPGTRLTVT.

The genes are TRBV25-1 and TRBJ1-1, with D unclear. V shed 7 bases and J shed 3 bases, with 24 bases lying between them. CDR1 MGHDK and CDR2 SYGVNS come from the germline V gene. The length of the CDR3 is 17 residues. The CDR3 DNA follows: TGTGCCAGCACCCCAGCACGGGGTTCCCTGGAGTACACTGAAGCTTTCTTT. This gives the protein CASTPARGSLEYTEAFF.

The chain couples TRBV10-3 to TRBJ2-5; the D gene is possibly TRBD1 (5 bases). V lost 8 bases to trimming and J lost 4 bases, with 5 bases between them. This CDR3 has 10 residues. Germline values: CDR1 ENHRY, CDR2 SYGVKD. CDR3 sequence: CAIGAETQYF. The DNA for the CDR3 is TGTGCCATCGGGGCAGAGACCCAGTACTTC.

The CDR3 sequence: CASSLAGGRLGEQYF. The CDR3 bases are TGTGCCAGCAGCTTGGCAGGGGGACGCCTAGGTGAGCAGTACTTC. The chain joins TRBV5-6 to TRBJ2-7, with TRBD1 matching 7 bases. The CDR3 is 15 amino acids. Germline values: CDR1 SGHDT, CDR2 YYEEEE. Unmatched junction bases numbered 10, after V lost 0 bases and J lost 7 bases.

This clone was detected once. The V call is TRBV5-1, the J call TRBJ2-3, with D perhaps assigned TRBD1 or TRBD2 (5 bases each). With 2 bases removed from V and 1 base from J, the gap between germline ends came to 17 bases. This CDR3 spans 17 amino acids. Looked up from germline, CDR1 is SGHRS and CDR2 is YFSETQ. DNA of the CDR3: TGCGCCAGCAGCTTTAAAGGGGACGCTCGTGGCACAGATACGCAGTATTTT. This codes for CASSFKGDARGTDTQYF.